The clone carrying this T cell receptor beta chain was seen only once. This CDR3 has 17 residues. The V and J ends lost 4 bases and 0 bases respectively, with 17 bases between them. Germline V lookup: CDR1 SGHRS, CDR2 YFSETQ. The protocol was immunoSEQ multiplex PCR, while the TCRdb copy is restricted to in-frame clones and leaves out a portion. The data show around 74,000 clones, with 85% seen just once and roughly 0.66% held by the top ten. These data originate in a study of OX40 agonist ivuxolimab in advanced cancers. The receptor comes from an adult with an advanced solid tumor such as melanoma, head and neck, liver or kidney cancer. The sequencing used CD4+ or CD8+ T cells sorted from blood, collected in a trial of the OX40 agonist ivuxolimab. The J gene is TRBJ2-4, the V gene TRBV5-1, with D possibly being TRBD2 (6 bases). The CDR3 nucleotides are TGCGCCAGCAGCCCCCGGCGGGGACCACTAGCCAAAAACATTCAGTACTTC. It codes for CASSPRRGPLAKNIQYF.